Presented here are 12 T cell receptor beta chains from one specimen sequenced in a study of T cell repertoires in cytomegalovirus infection. TCRdb reprocessed the reads with MiXCR, giving one entry per CDR3 protein. The sample yields 900,000 to 950,000 distinct CDR3 sequences, approximately 33% seen once. No cognate antigen is known for these TCRs. Sequences were derived from cultured CD8+ T cells from PBMCs, sampled from culture after CMV antigen stimulation. Receptors originate from a human donor in good health (CMV status not recorded). Some clones in this sample may be carry-over from other donors' samples.

The chain uses TRBV12-3 or TRBV12-4 and TRBJ1-2, with a weak D call TRBD1 (5 bases). The V and J ends lost 8 bases and 3 bases respectively, with 16 bases between them. This CDR3 comprises 14 residues. CDR3 in amino acids: CASRHRDAYYGYTF. CDR3 nucleotide sequence: TGTGCCAGCCGCCATCGGGACGCATACTATGGCTACACCTTC.

The chain combines TRBV27 with TRBJ1-1; D remains unclear. Germline V CDR1 and CDR2: MNHEY, SMNVEV (reference sequence). Trimming stripped 4 bases from V and 3 bases from J, with 9 bases between. This CDR3 has 13 amino acids. CDR3: CASSSRSHTEAFF. DNA for the CDR3: TGTGCCAGCAGTTCTAGGTCACACACTGAAGCTTTCTTT.

The rearrangement uses TRBV3-1 and TRBJ2-1; D not certain. The CDR3 consists of 20 residues. Trimming removed 1 base from V and 5 bases from J, with 27 bases in between. The germline gives CDR1 LGHDT, CDR2 YNNKEL (reference sequence). The CDR3 sequence: CASSQGDGVVYRVRDNEQFF. DNA for the CDR3: TGTGCCAGCAGCCAAGGCGATGGCGTTGTTTACCGGGTAAGGGACAATGAGCAGTTCTTC.

The V gene is TRBV5-1, the J gene TRBJ2-7; 9 nucleotides line up with TRBD2. The J segment lost 5 bases and the V segment lost 0 bases, leaving 6 bases of the junction unmatched. The CDR3 consists of 15 residues. CDR1 is SGHRS, CDR2 YFSETQ, per germline. The CDR3 sequence: CASSLESGGSHEQYF. The CDR3 region has the DNA TGCGCCAGCAGCTTGGAGAGCGGGGGGTCCCACGAGCAGTACTTC.

The chain has TRBV10-3 and TRBJ2-6, with D tentatively TRBD1 (5 bases). The V end lost 6 bases, the J end lost 0 bases, and 9 bases lay between the germline ends. Germline CDR1 and CDR2: ENHRY and SYGVKD. The CDR3 is made up of 15 amino acids. The chain's CDR3 is CAIRVQGSGANVLTF. CDR3 sequence (DNA): TGTGCCATCAGGGTGCAGGGCTCTGGGGCCAACGTCCTGACTTTC.

The rearrangement links TRBV29-1 to TRBJ1-1; D is undetermined. The germline gives CDR1 SQVTM, CDR2 ANQGSEA. This CDR3 is built from 14 residues. With 6 bases removed from V and 0 bases from J, the gap between germline ends came to 14 bases. The CDR3 spells CSVPPGFVNTEAFF. The CDR3 DNA is TGCAGCGTCCCACCGGGGTTCGTGAACACTGAAGCTTTCTTT.

This clonotype has ten or more counts. The chain couples TRBV12-3 or TRBV12-4 to TRBJ1-5; weak D call: TRBD1 (6 bases). The V end was cut by 3 bases, the J end by 3 bases, with 9 bases between. The CDR3 consists of 14 residues. The CDR3 nucleotides are TGTGCCAGCAGTTTTGGGGGCCCCAATCAGCCCCAGCATTTT. Translated, it gives CASSFGGPNQPQHF.

CDR3 residues: CASRDQGNEQFF. The CDR3 bases are TGTGCCAGCAGAGATCAGGGTAATGAGCAGTTCTTC. The chain carries TRBV14 and TRBJ2-1; the D gene is possibly TRBD1 (5 bases). Germline V gene lookup returns CDR1 SGHDN and CDR2 FVKESK. The CDR3 is 12 amino acids. Deletions cut 6 bases from V and 7 bases from J, with 10 bases between.

The V gene is TRBV20-1, the J gene TRBJ1-1; D perhaps matches TRBD1 (5 bases). Germline values: CDR1 DFQATT, CDR2 SNEGSKA (reference sequence). V was clipped by 6 bases and J by 0 bases, with 17 bases between them. This CDR3 has 15 residues. CDR3 protein: CSAFGTEFMNTEAFF. CDR3 DNA sequence: TGCAGTGCCTTTGGGACGGAATTTATGAACACTGAAGCTTTCTTT.

This rearrangement joins TRBV27 to TRBJ1-1; TRBD1 agrees at 10 bases. V was pared by 5 bases and J by 7 bases, with 10 bases of the junction left unmatched. The CDR3 has 15 residues. Looked up from germline, CDR1 is MNHEY and CDR2 is SMNVEV (reference sequence). The CDR3 sequence is CASSTRTGGNFEAFF. The CDR3 nucleotides read TGTGCCAGCAGTACCCGGACAGGGGGTAATTTTGAAGCTTTCTTT.

DNA for the CDR3: TGCAGCGTTGACGCTTCGGGACAGGAAAACAATGAGCAGTTCTTC. Translation gives CSVDASGQENNEQFF. V usage is TRBV29-1 and J usage is TRBJ2-1; the match to TRBD1 covers 8 bases. The CDR3 loop spans 15 amino acids. Per the germline V gene, CDR1 is SQVTM and CDR2 is ANQGSEA. V lost 3 bases to trimming and J lost 5 bases; unmatched junction nucleotides: 9.

The CDR3 sequence is CASSYRQGGKLFF. The CDR3 DNA follows: TGTGCCAGCAGTTACAGACAGGGCGGCAAACTGTTTTTT. The gene calls are TRBV28 and TRBJ1-4; TRBD1 agrees at 7 bases. The CDR3 covers 13 residues. With 4 bases clipped from V and 11 bases from J, the junction kept 7 bases outside the gene matches. Germline V gene data show CDR1 as MDHEN and CDR2 as SYDVKM.